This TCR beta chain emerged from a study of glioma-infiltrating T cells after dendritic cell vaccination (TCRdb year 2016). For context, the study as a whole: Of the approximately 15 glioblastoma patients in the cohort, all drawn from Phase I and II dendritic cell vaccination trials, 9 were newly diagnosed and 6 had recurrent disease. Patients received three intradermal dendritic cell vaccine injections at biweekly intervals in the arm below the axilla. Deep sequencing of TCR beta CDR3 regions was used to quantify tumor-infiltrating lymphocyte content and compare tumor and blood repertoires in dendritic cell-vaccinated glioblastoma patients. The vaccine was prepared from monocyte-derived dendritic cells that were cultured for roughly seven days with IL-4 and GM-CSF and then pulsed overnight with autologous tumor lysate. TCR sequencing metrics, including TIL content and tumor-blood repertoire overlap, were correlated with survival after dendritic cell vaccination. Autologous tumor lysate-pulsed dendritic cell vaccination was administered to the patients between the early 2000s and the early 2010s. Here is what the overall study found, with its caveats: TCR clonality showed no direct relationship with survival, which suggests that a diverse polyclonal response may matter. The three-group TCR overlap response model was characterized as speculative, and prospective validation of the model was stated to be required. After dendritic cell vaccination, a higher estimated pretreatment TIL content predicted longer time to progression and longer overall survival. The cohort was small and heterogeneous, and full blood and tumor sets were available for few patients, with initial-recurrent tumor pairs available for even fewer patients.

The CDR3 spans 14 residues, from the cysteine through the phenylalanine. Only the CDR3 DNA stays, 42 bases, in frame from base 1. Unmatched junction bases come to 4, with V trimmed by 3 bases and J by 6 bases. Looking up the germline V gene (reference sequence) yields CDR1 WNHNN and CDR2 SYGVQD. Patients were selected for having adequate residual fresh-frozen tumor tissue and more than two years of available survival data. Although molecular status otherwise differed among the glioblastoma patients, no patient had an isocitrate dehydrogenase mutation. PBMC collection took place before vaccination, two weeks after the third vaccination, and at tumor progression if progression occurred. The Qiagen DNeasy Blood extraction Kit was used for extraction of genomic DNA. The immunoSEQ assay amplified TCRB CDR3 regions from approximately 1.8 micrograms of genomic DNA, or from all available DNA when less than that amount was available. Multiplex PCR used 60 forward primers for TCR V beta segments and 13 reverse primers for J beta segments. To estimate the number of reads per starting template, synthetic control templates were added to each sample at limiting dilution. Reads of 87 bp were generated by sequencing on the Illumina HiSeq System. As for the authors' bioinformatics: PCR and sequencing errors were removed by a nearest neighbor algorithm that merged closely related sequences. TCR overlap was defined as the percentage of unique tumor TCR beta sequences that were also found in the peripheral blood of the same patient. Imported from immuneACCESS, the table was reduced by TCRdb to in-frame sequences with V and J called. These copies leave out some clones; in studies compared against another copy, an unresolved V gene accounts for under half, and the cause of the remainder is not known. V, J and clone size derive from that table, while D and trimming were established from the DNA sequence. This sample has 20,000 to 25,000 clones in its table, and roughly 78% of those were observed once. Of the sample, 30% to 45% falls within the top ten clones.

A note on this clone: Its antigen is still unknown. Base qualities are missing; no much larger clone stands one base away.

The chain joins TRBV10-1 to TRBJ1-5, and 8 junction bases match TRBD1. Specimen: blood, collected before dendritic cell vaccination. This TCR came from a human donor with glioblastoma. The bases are TGCGCCAGCAGTGACCACAGGGGGAGTCAGCCCCAGCATTTT. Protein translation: CASSDHRGSQPQHF.